The 21 T cell receptor beta chains listed next were all sequenced from one sample in a study of identifying expanded T cells in peripheral blood. TCRdb keeps only in-frame clones here, not all; method: immunoSEQ multiplex PCR. The sample has under 150,000 clones, approximately 86% seen once. Sequencing was done on a sample of blood. The receptors shown here come from a person aged 18 to 70 in good health.

The chain uses TRBV7-3 and TRBJ2-3; D gene unclear. Germline V CDR1 and CDR2: SGHTA, FQGTGA. This CDR3 has 13 residues. Trimming pared 5 bases from V and 5 bases from J, leaving 11 bases between. The CDR3 protein is CASSISYGDTQYF. Written as DNA, the CDR3 is TGTGCCAGCAGCATTTCCTACGGAGATACGCAGTATTTT.

The V and J genes are TRBV5-1 and TRBJ1-1; D unclear. The V end was cut by 0 bases, the J end by 3 bases, with 12 bases between. This CDR3 spans 15 amino acids. Germline V lookup: CDR1 SGHRS, CDR2 YFSETQ. The CDR3 loop reads CASSLGPGSDTEAFF. The DNA for the CDR3 is TGCGCCAGCAGCTTGGGTCCGGGATCGGACACTGAAGCTTTCTTT.

The V gene is TRBV27, the J gene TRBJ2-7, with 9 bases fitting TRBD1. CDR1 MNHEY and CDR2 SMNVEV come from the germline V gene (reference sequence). The V segment lost 8 bases and the J segment 6 bases; nucleotides outside the gene matches: 2. The CDR3 runs to 11 residues. This CDR3 reads CASRTGVEQYF. CDR3 in DNA: TGTGCCAGCCGGACAGGGGTCGAGCAGTACTTC.

The chain links TRBV29-1 to TRBJ1-2; D is perhaps TRBD1 (5 bases). V was trimmed by 3 bases and J by 3 bases, leaving 11 bases between them. CDR1 and CDR2 from the germline V gene are SQVTM and ANQGSEA. The CDR3 runs 13 residues. CDR3 in amino acids: CSVEGDRDYGYTF. DNA for the CDR3: TGCAGCGTTGAGGGGGACCGAGACTATGGCTACACCTTC.

The rearrangement links TRBV27 to TRBJ1-5; D remains ambiguous. Germline CDR1 and CDR2: MNHEY and SMNVEV (reference sequence). V gave up 3 bases and J gave up 0 bases, with 12 bases separating them. This CDR3 has 16 amino acids. The CDR3 DNA sequence: TGTGCCAGCAGTTTGGTAGGCCTTGATAGCAATCAGCCCCAGCATTTT. It specifies CASSLVGLDSNQPQHF.

The V call is TRBV28, the J call TRBJ2-7, with TRBD2 as a possible D gene (6 bases). Germline CDR1 is MDHEN and CDR2 is SYDVKM. The CDR3 is 17 amino acids. Trimming cost V 3 bases and J 0 bases, with 18 bases left between them. CDR3 region: CASSFAQRGYSSYEQYF. Written as DNA, the CDR3 is TGTGCCAGCAGTTTCGCTCAACGGGGGTACAGCTCCTACGAGCAGTACTTC.

The rearrangement uses TRBV11-2 and TRBJ1-2, with D possibly TRBD1 on 5 matching bases. CDR1 SGHAT and CDR2 FQNNGV come from the germline V gene. V shed 0 bases and J shed 3 bases, with 11 bases lying between them. The CDR3 is made up of 15 amino acids. CDR3 region: CASSLDRQGYYGYTF. The CDR3, as DNA: TGTGCCAGCAGCTTAGATCGGCAGGGTTACTATGGCTACACCTTC.

The J gene is TRBJ1-5, the V gene TRBV5-6, with D uncertain. Germline CDR1 SGHDT, CDR2 YYEEEE. The CDR3 extends over 16 amino acids. Trimming pared 2 bases from V and 0 bases from J, leaving 12 bases between. The CDR3 DNA follows: TGTGCCAGCAGCTTTCTGGGTTTCAATAGCAATCAGCCCCAGCATTTT. It specifies CASSFLGFNSNQPQHF.

The CDR3 is CASKGTGGQALPRYF. The CDR3 nucleotides are TGTGCCAGCAAGGGCACCGGGGGACAGGCCCTCCCTCGGTACTTC. This chain uses TRBV28 with TRBJ2-5; 8 nucleotides align to TRBD1. V was pared by 7 bases and J by 13 bases, with 20 bases of the junction left unmatched. This CDR3 has 15 amino acids. Per germline, CDR1 MDHEN and CDR2 SYDVKM.

The chain carries TRBV5-1 and TRBJ1-1, with D tentatively TRBD1 (5 bases). The CDR3 runs to 14 residues. CDR1 SGHRS and CDR2 YFSETQ come from the germline V gene. V was pared by 0 bases and J by 3 bases, with 9 bases between. The CDR3 DNA reads as TGCGCCAGCAGCTTGGGCCCGGGGGACACTGAAGCTTTCTTT. This codes for CASSLGPGDTEAFF.

The chain uses TRBV10-3 and TRBJ1-5; tentatively, D is TRBD1 (5 bases). V lost 0 bases, J lost 4 bases, and 10 bases lay in between. Per germline, CDR1 ENHRY and CDR2 SYGVKD. The CDR3 is 15 residues long. In nucleotides, the CDR3 is TGTGCCATCAGTGAGTCGGGACTGGGGAATCAGCCCCAGCATTTT. Translated, it gives CAISESGLGNQPQHF.

CDR3 in amino acids: CASSSWGLAGGNEQFF. CDR3 nucleotide sequence: TGCGCCAGCAGCTCCTGGGGACTAGCGGGTGGGAATGAGCAGTTCTTC. The V and J genes are TRBV5-1 and TRBJ2-1, with 12 bases matching TRBD2. The CDR3 totals 16 residues. Per germline, CDR1 SGHRS and CDR2 YFSETQ. V trimming: 3 bases; J trimming: 7 bases; junction bases outside the gene matches: 8.

Concerning this clone: The sample has other DNA sequences that encode this CDR3 too. This sequence joins TRBV30 and TRBJ1-1; no firm D call. CDR1 GTSNPN and CDR2 SVGIG come from the germline V gene (reference sequence). V was cut by 0 bases and J by 3 bases, with 8 bases left in between. This CDR3 has 13 amino acids. The CDR3 loop is CAWSVGEYTEAFF. CDR3 DNA: TGTGCCTGGAGTGTAGGCGAATACACTGAAGCTTTCTTT. The variable domain in full, with the rest retrieved from reference TRBV30 and TRBJ1-1, is SQTIHQWPATLVQPVGSPLSLECTVEGTSNPNLYWYRQAAGRGLQLLFYSVGIGQISSEVPQNLSASRPQDRQFILSSKKLLLSDSGFYLCAWSVGEYTEAFFGQGTRLTVV.

The gene calls are TRBV9 and TRBJ1-2; D gene uncertain. Germline V gene lookup returns CDR1 SGDLS and CDR2 YYNGEE. V lost 8 bases and J lost 1, with 9 bases in between. This CDR3 is built from 12 residues. The CDR3 region is CASGPYNYGYTF. The CDR3 DNA reads TGTGCCAGTGGACCCTATAACTATGGCTACACCTTC. Full variable domain (missing parts from reference TRBV9 and TRBJ1-2): DSGVTQTPKHLITATGQRVTLRCSPRSGDLSVYWYQQSLDQGLQFLIQYYNGEERAKGNILERFSAQQFPDLHSELNLSSLELGDSALYFCASGPYNYGYTFGSGTRLTVV.

This chain connects TRBV7-9 to TRBJ2-5; D assignment may be TRBD1 or TRBD2 (5 bases each). This CDR3 spans 14 amino acids. With 3 bases removed from V and 2 bases from J, the gap between germline ends came to 10 bases. Germline-derived CDR1 and CDR2 are SEHNR and FQNEAQ (reference sequence). The chain's CDR3 is CASSLGTVQETQYF. The CDR3 DNA is TGTGCCAGCAGCTTGGGGACCGTACAAGAGACCCAGTACTTC.

This rearrangement joins TRBV19 to TRBJ2-6; a possible D gene is TRBD1 (5 bases). Trimming stripped 6 bases from V and 1 base from J, with 13 bases between. The CDR3 is made up of 16 amino acids. CDR1 and CDR2 (germline): LNHDA, SQIVND (reference sequence). CDR3 residues: CASSPQGVSGANVLTF. CDR3 sequence (DNA): TGTGCCAGTAGCCCCCAAGGGGTTTCTGGGGCCAACGTCCTGACTTTC.

The chain employs TRBV2 and TRBJ2-3, with D possibly being TRBD1 (5 bases). Germline CDR1 is SNHLY and CDR2 is FYNNEI. Trimming removed 3 bases from V and 10 bases from J, with 11 bases in between. This CDR3 region has 12 residues. The CDR3 region is CASSEGRHAQYF. As DNA, the CDR3 is TGTGCCAGCAGTGAGGGGCGGCATGCGCAGTATTTT.

The chain couples TRBV4-1 to TRBJ2-7, with 7 bases matching TRBD1. V dropped 4 bases and J dropped 1; count of bases not matched to a gene: 7. CDR3 size: 15 residues. In germline, CDR1 is MGHRA, CDR2 YSYEKL. This CDR3 reads CASSPVPGQSYEQYF. The CDR3 DNA reads TGCGCCAGCAGCCCAGTACCGGGACAGTCCTACGAGCAGTACTTC.

CDR3 bases: TGTGCCAGCAGTTCGGTCTACGAGCAGTACTTC. Translating it yields CASSSVYEQYF. The chain recombines TRBV6-5 with TRBJ2-7; D is unclear. This CDR3 has 11 amino acids. The germline gives CDR1 MNHEY, CDR2 SVGAGI. V was shortened by 4 bases and J by 3 bases, with 4 bases between the two germline ends.

This chain connects TRBV19 to TRBJ2-1; TRBD1 might be the D (5 bases). Looked up from germline, CDR1 is LNHDA and CDR2 is SQIVND (reference sequence). CDR3 size: 16 residues. With 1 base removed from V and 4 bases from J, the gap between germline ends came to 14 bases. The CDR3 nucleotides are TGTGCCAGTAGTATAGCGGCAGGGTACGATTACAATGAGCAGTTCTTC. It codes for CASSIAAGYDYNEQFF.

The CDR3 region has the DNA TGTGCCAGCAGCCTTGGACTAGCGGGGGGGCCAGATGACAATGAGCAGTTCTTC. Its protein is CASSLGLAGGPDDNEQFF. The chain combines TRBV2 with TRBJ2-1; 15 nucleotides line up with TRBD2. The trim removed 6 bases at V and 5 bases at J, leaving 11 bases unmatched. The CDR3 covers 18 residues. CDR1 is SNHLY and CDR2 is FYNNEI in the germline V gene.